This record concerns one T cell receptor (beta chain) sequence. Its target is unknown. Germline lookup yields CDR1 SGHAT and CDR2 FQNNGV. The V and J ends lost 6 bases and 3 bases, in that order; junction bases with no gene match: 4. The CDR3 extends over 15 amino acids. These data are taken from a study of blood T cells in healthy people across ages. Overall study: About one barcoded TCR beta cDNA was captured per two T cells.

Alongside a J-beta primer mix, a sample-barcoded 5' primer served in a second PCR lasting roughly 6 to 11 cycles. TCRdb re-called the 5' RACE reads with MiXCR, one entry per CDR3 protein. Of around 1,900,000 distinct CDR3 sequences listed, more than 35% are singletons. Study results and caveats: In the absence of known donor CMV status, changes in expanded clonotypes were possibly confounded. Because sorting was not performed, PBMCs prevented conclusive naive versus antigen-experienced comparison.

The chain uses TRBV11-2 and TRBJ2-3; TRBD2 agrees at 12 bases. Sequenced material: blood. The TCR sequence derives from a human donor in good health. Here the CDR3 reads CASRSGLAGTDTQYF. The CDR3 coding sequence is TGTGCCAGCAGGTCTGGACTAGCGGGGACAGATACGCAGTATTTT. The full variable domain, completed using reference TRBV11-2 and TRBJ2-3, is EAGVAQSPRYKIIEKRQSVAFWCNPISGHATLYWYQQILGQGPKLLIQFQNNGVVDDSQLPKDRFSAERLKGVDSTLKIQPAKLEDSAVYLCASRSGLAGTDTQYFGPGTRLTVL.